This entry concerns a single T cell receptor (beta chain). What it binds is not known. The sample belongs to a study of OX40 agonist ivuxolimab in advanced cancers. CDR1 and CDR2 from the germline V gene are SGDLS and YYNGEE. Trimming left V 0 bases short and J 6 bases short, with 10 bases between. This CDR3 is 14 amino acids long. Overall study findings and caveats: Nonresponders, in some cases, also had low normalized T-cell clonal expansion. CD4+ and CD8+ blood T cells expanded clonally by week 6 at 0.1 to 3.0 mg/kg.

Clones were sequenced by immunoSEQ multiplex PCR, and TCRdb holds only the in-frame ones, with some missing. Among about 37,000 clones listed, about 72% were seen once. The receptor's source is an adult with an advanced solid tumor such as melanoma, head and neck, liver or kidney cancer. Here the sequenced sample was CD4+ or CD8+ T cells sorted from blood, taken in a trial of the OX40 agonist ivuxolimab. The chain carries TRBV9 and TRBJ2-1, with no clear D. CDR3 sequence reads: CASSVDGSTNEQFF. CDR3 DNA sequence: TGTGCCAGCAGCGTAGACGGGTCTACCAATGAGCAGTTCTTC.